This T cell receptor beta chain was obtained from a study of molecular identifiers for immune sequencing clone quantification. Study-wide points: Jurkat TCR RNA spiked in from one cell reportedly remained identifiable amid some 950,000 naive cells.

With listed TCR primers and previously described methods, bulk TCR libraries were prepared. TCRdb processed the PCR reads anew with MiXCR; each CDR3 protein has one entry. The sample has around 470,000 distinct CDR3 sequences, about a fifth seen once. The CDR3 has 15 amino acids. From germline, CDR1 is SGHAT and CDR2 FQNNGV. Trimming removed 5 bases at V and 4 bases at J, with 18 bases between. This clonotype has more than one count but fewer than ten. Its cognate antigen is unknown. J is TRBJ2-7 and V is TRBV11-2; TRBD1 might be the D (5 bases). The sequencing input was naive CD8+ T cells from blood, with Jurkat cell RNA spiked in. The subset denotes: FACS-sorted CD8+CD4-CCR7+CD45RA+ naive T cells. The source is a human donor in good health. Some libraries in this study had Jurkat cell RNA spiked in. The CDR3 DNA is TGTGCCAGCAGCCAAAATCCGACTCAGGGATACGAGCAGTACTTC. This codes for CASSQNPTQGYEQYF.